This T cell receptor (beta chain) originates from a study of shared clonotypes between healthy human individuals. About the research overall: CD4 naive and memory got three plates each, CD8 naive two, CD8 memory one. General study findings and limits: It was the non-shared clonotypes that had lower generation probabilities than clonotypes shared by all four donors.

Worth noting for this clone: The antigen is unknown.

Nashville, Tennessee was home to all donors, who were Caucasian adults. The CDR3 consists of 16 residues. Looked up from germline, CDR1 is MDHEN and CDR2 is SYDVKM. The germline V and J ends were trimmed by 3 bases and 0 bases, with 11 bases remaining between them. Methods used by the authors: ImmunoSEQ only sent back junction sequences with no quality scores, so filtering was done differently. Sequencing used immunoSEQ multiplex PCR; TCRdb keeps in-frame clones, though not all of them. V and J calls and clone size are copied from that table; D and trimming were computed from the DNA. The sample yields 1,400,000 or so clones, less than 99% seen once.

The receptor's source is a young man in good health. Material: naive CD4+ T cells sorted from blood. The sample's subset: CD45RA+ positively selected. This chain links TRBV28 with TRBJ2-2; D possibly uses TRBD1 or TRBD2 (5 bases each). The CDR3 here is CASSFVGAPNTGELFF. The CDR3 DNA reads TGTGCCAGCAGTTTCGTCGGGGCTCCGAACACCGGGGAGCTGTTTTTT.